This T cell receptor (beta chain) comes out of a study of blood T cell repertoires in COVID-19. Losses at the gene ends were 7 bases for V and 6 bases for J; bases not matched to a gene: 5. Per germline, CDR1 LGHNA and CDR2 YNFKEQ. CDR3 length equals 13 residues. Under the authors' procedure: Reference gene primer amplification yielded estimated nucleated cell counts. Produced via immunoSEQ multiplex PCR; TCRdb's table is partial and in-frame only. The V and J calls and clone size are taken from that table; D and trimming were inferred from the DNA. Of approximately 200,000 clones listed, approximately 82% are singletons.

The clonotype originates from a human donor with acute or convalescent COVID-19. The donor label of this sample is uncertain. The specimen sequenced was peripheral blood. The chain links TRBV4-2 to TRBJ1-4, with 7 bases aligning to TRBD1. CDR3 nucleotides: TGTGCCAGCACCCTAGACAGGGATGAAAAACTGTTTTTT. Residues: CASTLDRDEKLFF.